Here is one T cell receptor beta chain with its context. Its target is unknown. Measured with immunoSEQ multiplex PCR; TCRdb has only the in-frame clones, and not every one. This table has about 270,000 clones, about 72% appearing once. The CDR3 spans 15 residues. Germline CDR1 and CDR2: SGHDT and YYEEEE. The V and J ends lost 7 bases and 2 bases respectively, with 18 bases between them. The data originate from a study of cytotoxic CD8 clonotypes in ibrutinib-treated CLL. Regarding the study as a whole: Baseline values of clonality outstripped age-matched healthy donors and followed circulating CD8+ T-cell counts. Public clonotypes showed up rarely, and on treatment they shrank or held steady.

The source material was PBMCs, sampled at disease progression, from a patient treated with ibrutinib. This chain uses TRBV5-6 with TRBJ1-2; weak D call: TRBD1 (6 bases). The clonotype comes from a human donor with chronic lymphocytic leukemia. The CDR3 region has the DNA TGTGCCAGCTGGGGGCGGGCGGTTTTGAACTATGGCTACACCTTC. Translation: CASWGRAVLNYGYTF.